Included here is one T cell receptor (beta chain) sequence, with context. Data came from immunoSEQ multiplex PCR; TCRdb stores just in-frame clones and leaves some out. Among around 99,000 clones listed, around nine tenths were seen once. The data were taken from a study of blood T cell repertoires in COVID-19. Trimming shortened V by 4 bases and J by 0 bases, and 13 bases separated the two germline ends. The germline V gene has CDR1 MNHEY and CDR2 SVGAGI. The CDR3 sequence is 16 residues long. The chain uses TRBV6-5 and TRBJ1-5, with D possibly being TRBD1 (6 bases). Sequencing was performed on peripheral blood. The receptor's source is a man aged 50 to 60 with acute or convalescent COVID-19. The DNA for the CDR3 is TGTGCCAGCAGTTTTACAGGGATGCATAGCAATCAGCCCCAGCATTTT. It encodes CASSFTGMHSNQPQHF.